This TCR beta chain came from a study of cytomegalovirus exposure and HLA in healthy donors. Study-level findings and limits: CMV antigen specificity was confirmed in vitro for three CMV-associated chains.

TCRdb's copy holds only in-frame clones and misses some; the assay was immunoSEQ multiplex PCR. Among over 250,000 clones listed, 65% to 90% were seen once. Details on this clone: Its antigen is not identified.

V lost 4 bases and J lost 5; bases outside the gene matches: 6. Germline V gene data show CDR1 as LGHNA and CDR2 as YNFKEQ. This CDR3 comprises 15 residues. Sequenced input: PBMCs. The V gene is TRBV4-2, the J gene TRBJ2-1; TRBD2 matches at 9 bases. This TCR derives from a woman aged 18-30 years in good health and CMV-seronegative. The CDR3 here is CASSPLSGRNNEQFF. The CDR3 DNA sequence: TGTGCCAGCAGCCCGCTGAGCGGGAGGAACAATGAGCAGTTCTTC.